This T cell receptor beta chain was sequenced during a study of T cell changes during pregnancy in multiple sclerosis. Method: immunoSEQ multiplex PCR; TCRdb's copy keeps in-frame clones and lacks some. The data show about 79,000 clones, with just over 90% seen just once and 0.65% to 0.75% held by the top ten. Trimming pared 4 bases from V and 0 bases from J, leaving 9 bases between. This CDR3 contains 14 residues. CDR1 MGHRA and CDR2 YSYEKL come from the germline V gene. The sample consisted of peripheral blood, taken in the second trimester of pregnancy. This TCR was sampled from a female donor in good health, enrolled as a control in a pregnancy study. This chain connects TRBV4-1 to TRBJ1-1; D perhaps matches TRBD1 (5 bases). CDR3 sequence: CASSREGLNTEAFF. CDR3 coding DNA: TGCGCCAGCAGCCGGGAGGGGTTGAACACTGAAGCTTTCTTT.